This is a list of T cell receptor beta chains from one sample in a study of shared T cell receptors in the human thymus. Data came from immunoSEQ multiplex PCR; TCRdb stores just in-frame clones and leaves some out. The sample contains about 610,000 clones, roughly 88% of which appear only once. The sample was also linked to a second study, of human thymus T cells.

Sequenced material: thymocytes. The receptor set was obtained from a boy in the first two years of life with a congenital heart defect. Each CDR3 is given with its conserved first and last residue. A D gene is named only where the DNA matches it firmly. The size entry is marked missing in some rows and otherwise reads once, few, many or a size class.

J gene | V gene | D gene | clone size | CDR3 protein | CDR3 DNA
TRBJ2-7 | TRBV10-1 | TRBD2 | NA | CASSGAGVSYEQYF | TGCGCCAGCAGCGGGGCGGGAGTCTCCTACGAGCAGTACTTC
TRBJ2-1 | TRBV15 | TRBD2 | NA | CATSRDLTSGIGDEQFF | TGTGCCACCAGCAGAGATCTCACTAGCGGGATAGGGGATGAGCAGTTCTTC
TRBJ2-1 | TRBV11-2 | NA | few | CASSLGGAFQQSYNEQFF | TGTGCCAGCAGCTTAGGTGGGGCCTTTCAACAAAGCTACAATGAGCAGTTCTTC
TRBJ1-4 | TRBV4-1 | NA | NA | CASRRGTPYREGEKLFF | TGCGCCAGCAGAAGGGGGACCCCGTATCGAGAGGGTGAAAAACTGTTTTTT
TRBJ2-1 | TRBV15 | TRBD1 | NA | CATRRNRGRGEQFF | TGTGCCACCAGGAGGAACAGGGGGCGAGGAGAGCAGTTCTTC
TRBJ2-5 | TRBV29-1 | TRBD2 | NA | CSVEAAGGEKETQYF | TGCAGCGTTGAAGCGGCGGGGGGGGAGAAAGAGACCCAGTACTTC
TRBJ1-4 | TRBV9 | TRBD1 | NA | CASSARDRGEEKLFF | TGTGCCAGCAGCGCACGGGACAGGGGGGAGGAAAAACTGTTTTTT
TRBJ2-5 | TRBV27 | TRBD1 | NA | CASSQGQGGTQYF | TGTGCCAGCAGCCAGGGACAGGGCGGGACCCAGTACTTC
TRBJ1-2 | TRBV28 | NA | few | CASSPIMGRGRMQANYGYTF | TGTGCCAGCAGTCCGATTATGGGCAGGGGAAGGATGCAGGCTAACTATGGCTACACCTTC
TRBJ1-1 | TRBV2 | NA | NA | CASSVRRADTEAFF | TGTGCCAGCAGTGTACGCAGGGCGGACACTGAAGCTTTCTTT
TRBJ1-1 | TRBV5-6 | NA | NA | CASSVTGRDEAFF | TGTGCCAGCAGCGTAACAGGGAGGGATGAAGCTTTCTTT
TRBJ1-1 | TRBV29-1 | NA | NA | CSVRAAEAFF | TGCAGCGTGCGGGCCGCAGAAGCTTTCTTT
TRBJ2-7 | TRBV7-9 | NA | NA | CASSLFSGYYEQYF | TGTGCCAGCAGCCTATTTAGCGGTTACTACGAGCAGTACTTC
TRBJ1-2 | TRBV25-1 | NA | NA | CASSSGTNYGYTF | TGTGCCAGCAGTAGCGGTACTAACTATGGCTACACCTTC
TRBJ2-7 | TRBV21-1 | NA | NA | CASSNASGRALEQYF | TGTGCCAGCAGCAATGCTAGCGGGAGGGCGCTCGAGCAGTACTTC
TRBJ2-6 | TRBV4-3 | TRBD1 | NA | CASSHGDRGRWGSGANVLTF | TGCGCCAGCAGCCACGGGGACAGGGGAAGGTGGGGTTCTGGGGCCAACGTCCTGACTTTC
TRBJ1-2 | TRBV5-4 | NA | NA | CASSLGTIPGHGYTF | TGTGCCAGCAGCTTAGGGACAATTCCAGGGCATGGCTACACCTTC
TRBJ2-7 | TRBV27 | NA | once | CASSFGEVAYEQYF | TGTGCCAGCAGTTTTGGGGAGGTCGCCTACGAGCAGTACTTC
TRBJ1-5 | TRBV28 | NA | NA | CASRSAGLTPNQPQHF | TGTGCCAGCAGATCCGCAGGCCTCACCCCCAATCAGCCCCAGCATTTT
TRBJ1-5 | TRBV27 | TRBD1 | NA | CASSLRRGLNQPQHF | TGTGCCAGCAGTTTACGCAGGGGGCTGAATCAGCCCCAGCATTTT
TRBJ2-5 | TRBV7-9 | NA | NA | CAISRGCETQYF | TGTGCCATCTCCAGGGGATGCGAGACCCAGTACTTC
TRBJ2-2 | TRBV7-9 | NA | NA | CASSGPSGQTNTGELFF | TGTGCCAGCAGCGGTCCCTCGGGACAAACGAACACCGGGGAGCTGTTTTTT
TRBJ1-6 | TRBV19 | TRBD1 | NA | CASSGTGNFAPLHF | TGTGCCAGTTCCGGGACAGGGAATTTTGCACCCCTCCACTTT
TRBJ2-1 | TRBV30 | TRBD2 | NA | CAWSVMAGGPGEQFF | TGTGCCTGGAGTGTAATGGCGGGAGGGCCCGGTGAGCAGTTCTTC
TRBJ2-5 | TRBV5-6 | TRBD1 | NA | CASSHAWARGQETQYF | TGTGCCAGCAGCCACGCCTGGGCCAGGGGGCAAGAGACCCAGTACTTC
TRBJ2-7 | TRBV10-3 | TRBD1 | few | CAISGQGAHEQYF | TGTGCCATCAGTGGACAGGGTGCCCACGAGCAGTACTTC
TRBJ2-3 | TRBV25-1 | NA | NA | CASSGELAPRYTDTQYF | TGTGCCAGCAGTGGGGAGTTGGCACCGAGATACACAGATACGCAGTATTTT
TRBJ1-5 | TRBV28 | NA | NA | CASSPSGSRGPQHF | TGTGCCAGCAGTCCCTCCGGGTCTCGGGGGCCCCAGCATTTT
TRBJ2-7 | TRBV27 | NA | NA | CASSLRRKGDRASYEQYF | TGTGCCAGCAGTTTACGGCGAAAAGGAGACCGAGCGTCCTACGAGCAGTACTTC
TRBJ2-5 | TRBV5-5 | TRBD2 | few | CASSLASGRMLEETQYF | TGTGCCAGCAGCTTGGCTAGCGGGAGGATGTTGGAAGAGACCCAGTACTTC
TRBJ2-2 | TRBV11-1 | TRBD2 | NA | CASSNTPGLVNTGELFF | TGTGCCAGCAGCAACACCCCGGGACTAGTTAACACCGGGGAGCTGTTTTTT
TRBJ1-2 | TRBV5-7 | TRBD1 | NA | CASSSDRDDYGYTF | TGTGCCAGCAGCTCTGACAGGGACGACTATGGCTACACCTTC
TRBJ2-7 | TRBV13 | TRBD2 | NA | CASSLSAGGDHEQYF | TGTGCCAGCAGCTTAAGCGCGGGAGGGGACCACGAGCAGTACTTC
TRBJ1-2 | TRBV7-9 | NA | once | CASSLGAGDYGYTF | TGTGCCAGCAGCTTAGGGGCAGGGGATTATGGCTACACCTTC
TRBJ1-2 | TRBV25-1 | TRBD1 | NA | CASSDEGAGGYYGYTF | TGTGCCAGCAGTGATGAGGGGGCGGGGGGGTACTATGGCTACACCTTC
TRBJ1-5 | TRBV2 | NA | NA | CASRRERRAQPQHF | TGTGCCAGCAGGAGGGAACGGCGGGCCCAGCCCCAGCATTTT
TRBJ2-7 | TRBV6-6 | TRBD2 | NA | CASSYTRLADSYEQYF | TGTGCCAGCAGTTACACCCGACTAGCTGACTCCTACGAGCAGTACTTC
TRBJ2-3 | TRBV5-1 | TRBD1 | NA | CASSLRTGRGRTDTQYF | TGCGCCAGCAGCTTGAGGACGGGCAGGGGGCGCACAGATACGCAGTATTTT
TRBJ1-4 | TRBV5-1 | NA | NA | CASSLNYLNEKLFF | TGCGCCAGCAGCTTAAACTACTTAAATGAAAAACTGTTTTTT
TRBJ1-1 | TRBV4-1 | NA | NA | CASSQPGQWAEAFF | TGCGCCAGCAGCCAACCCGGACAGTGGGCTGAAGCTTTCTTT
TRBJ2-5 | TRBV14 | NA | NA | CASSQVYRVSAETQYF | TGTGCCAGCAGCCAAGTATACAGGGTATCGGCGGAGACCCAGTACTTC
TRBJ2-1 | TRBV20-1 | NA | NA | CSARFRTFF | TGCAGTGCTAGGTTCAGAACCTTCTTC
TRBJ1-2 | TRBV5-6 | NA | NA | CASSLGEGTVYGYTF | TGTGCCAGCAGCTTGGGGGAGGGGACTGTCTATGGCTACACCTTC
TRBJ2-7 | TRBV7-2 | TRBD1 | NA | CASSPDRVQWYF | TGTGCCAGCAGCCCGGACAGGGTACAATGGTACTTC
TRBJ2-7 | TRBV14 | TRBD1 | NA | CASSQETAGGASYEQYF | TGTGCCAGCAGCCAAGAAACGGCAGGGGGCGCTTCCTACGAGCAGTACTTC
TRBJ2-3 | TRBV2 | NA | NA | CASSSPDRAGSTDTQYF | TGTGCCAGCAGCAGCCCCGACAGGGCGGGGAGCACAGATACGCAGTATTTT
TRBJ2-7 | TRBV28 | NA | once | CASSLKYGYEQYF | TGTGCCAGCAGTTTAAAGTACGGCTACGAGCAGTACTTC
TRBJ2-7 | TRBV28 | TRBD2 | once | CASSLEQTSGIITLYEQYF | TGTGCCAGCAGTCTTGAGCAGACTAGCGGGATAATAACCCTCTACGAGCAGTACTTC
TRBJ2-1 | TRBV15 | NA | NA | CATSRLLKSLPADNEQFF | TGTGCCACCAGCAGACTCCTTAAATCCCTGCCAGCGGACAATGAGCAGTTCTTC
TRBJ2-5 | TRBV2 | TRBD2 | NA | CASSESLAGHCQETQYF | TGTGCCAGCAGTGAGTCCCTAGCGGGGCACTGCCAAGAGACCCAGTACTTC
TRBJ2-7 | TRBV7-2 | TRBD1 | NA | CASSPMTRDSFHEQYF | TGTGCCAGCAGCCCCATGACCCGGGACAGCTTTCACGAGCAGTACTTC
TRBJ2-7 | TRBV4-1 | NA | NA | CASSPQGHYEQYF | TGCGCCAGCAGCCCCCAGGGGCACTACGAGCAGTACTTC
TRBJ2-3 | TRBV29-1 | TRBD2 | NA | CSVPSGGHDDTDTQYF | TGCAGCGTCCCCTCGGGAGGGCACGACGATACAGATACGCAGTATTTT
TRBJ2-7 | TRBV29-1 | TRBD2 | once | CSVPKTSGRCDEQYF | TGCAGCGTTCCCAAGACTAGCGGGAGGTGCGACGAGCAGTACTTC
TRBJ2-1 | TRBV15 | TRBD2 | NA | CATSRAEGTSGGSYNEQFF | TGTGCCACCAGCAGAGCAGAGGGGACTAGCGGGGGATCCTACAATGAGCAGTTCTTC
TRBJ2-5 | TRBV6-5 | TRBD1 | NA | CASSDRAETQYF | TGTGCCAGCAGTGACAGGGCTGAGACCCAGTACTTC
TRBJ1-5 | TRBV29-1 | TRBD1 | NA | CSVPKTGVINQPQHF | TGCAGCGTTCCCAAAACAGGGGTAATCAATCAGCCCCAGCATTTT
TRBJ2-1 | TRBV6-1 | TRBD2 | NA | CASSEAGDTGTSGRATPNEQFF | TGTGCCAGCAGTGAAGCGGGAGACACCGGGACTAGCGGGAGGGCCACTCCGAATGAGCAGTTCTTC
TRBJ2-7 | TRBV5-4 | TRBD2 | NA | CASSEKGGSLFYEQYF | TGTGCCAGCAGCGAAAAGGGCGGGAGCCTTTTTTACGAGCAGTACTTC